The 13 T cell receptor beta chains below were found in one sample sequenced in a study of cytomegalovirus exposure and HLA in healthy donors. The PCR used 60 Vbeta and 13 Jbeta primers. The method was immunoSEQ multiplex PCR; TCRdb's version includes in-frame clones alone and lacks a portion of them. Seen here are approximately 130,000 clones, roughly 70% observed once, and the top ten hold less than 3.5%. The sample consisted of PBMCs. These receptors came from a woman aged 40 to 50 in good health and CMV-seropositive.

The chain joins TRBV4-1 to TRBJ2-7; D is uncertain. Trimming took off 4 bases at V and 4 bases at J, with 23 bases between the two ends. The CDR3 extends over 17 amino acids. Germline CDR1 and CDR2: MGHRA and YSYEKL. CDR3 DNA sequence: TGCGCCAGCAGCCTAACCCCAATCGCTATACGCCCGTACGAGCAGTACTTC. Its translation: CASSLTPIAIRPYEQYF.

The genes are TRBV6-5 and TRBJ1-2; D is uncertain. V was pared by 0 bases and J by 4 bases, with 9 bases between. This CDR3 comprises 14 residues. The V gene's germline CDR1 is MNHEY and CDR2 SVGAGI. This CDR3 reads CASSYSGDPYGYTF. CDR3 nucleotides: TGTGCCAGCAGTTACTCCGGGGATCCCTATGGCTACACCTTC.

V is TRBV25-1 and J is TRBJ2-2, with 9 bases identical to TRBD2. This CDR3 is built from 16 residues. V trimming: 1 base; J trimming: 7 bases; junction bases outside the gene matches: 7. CDR1 is MGHDK and CDR2 is SYGVNS in the germline V gene. The CDR3 loop reads CASSELAGLAYGELFF. The CDR3 DNA reads as TGTGCCAGCAGTGAATTAGCGGGACTAGCCTACGGGGAGCTGTTTTTT.

This clone is a singleton in its sample. V usage is TRBV7-3 and J usage is TRBJ1-1; D is possibly TRBD1 (5 bases). Trimming took 4 bases from V and 3 from J, leaving 18 bases between them. The V gene's germline CDR1 is SGHTA and CDR2 FQGTGA. This CDR3 is built from 16 residues. This CDR3 is CASSSPGGRGDTEAFF. CDR3 sequence (DNA): TGTGCCAGCAGCTCACCCGGGGGGAGAGGGGACACTGAAGCTTTCTTT. The full variable domain, its missing parts supplied by reference TRBV7-3 and TRBJ1-1, is GAGVSQTPSNKVTEKGKYVELRCDPISGHTALYWYRQSLGQGPEFLIYFQGTGAADDSGLPNDRFFAVRPEGSVSTLKIQRTERGDSAVYLCASSSPGGRGDTEAFFGQGTRLTVV.

The chain combines TRBV28 with TRBJ1-5; weak D call: TRBD1 (5 bases). CDR1 is MDHEN, CDR2 SYDVKM, per germline. V gave up 6 bases and J gave up 5 bases, with 11 bases separating them. This CDR3 region has 13 residues. The CDR3 bases are TGTGCCAGCAGCCAGGGAGGGTATCAGCCCCAGCATTTT. As protein: CASSQGGYQPQHF.

This clone was counted once. The chain has TRBV27 and TRBJ2-7; D might be TRBD1 (5 bases). V lost 2 bases and J lost 2, with 13 bases in between. Looked up from germline, CDR1 is MNHEY and CDR2 is SMNVEV (reference sequence). The CDR3 sequence is 15 residues long. CDR3 in DNA: TGTGCCAGCAGTTTAACCCCAGGGCAGACCTACGAGCAGTACTTC. This codes for CASSLTPGQTYEQYF.

This chain links TRBV28 with TRBJ1-1; TRBD1 is a possible D gene (6 bases). The CDR3 contains 15 residues. V gave up 3 bases and J gave up 1 base, with 12 bases separating them. Germline lookup yields CDR1 MDHEN and CDR2 SYDVKM. The CDR3 nucleotides read TGTGCCAGCAGTTTCCGGGGCAGGGGGAACACTGAAGCTTTCTTT. This encodes CASSFRGRGNTEAFF.

This clone appeared once. V is TRBV30 and J is TRBJ1-1, with D possibly TRBD1 on 5 matching bases. The CDR3 sequence is 14 residues long. V gave up 5 bases and J gave up 0 bases, with 13 bases separating them. CDR1 and CDR2 from the germline V gene are GTSNPN and SVGIG (reference sequence). CDR3 nucleotide sequence: TGTGCCTGGTCTTGGGACTTACTGAACACTGAAGCTTTCTTT. It is translated as CAWSWDLLNTEAFF.

The genes are TRBV19 and TRBJ1-1; 8 bases line up with TRBD1. CDR3 size: 15 residues. The ends lost 7 bases at V and 2 bases at J; junction bases unmatched: 9. Germline V gives CDR1 LNHDA, CDR2 SQIVND (reference sequence). Here the CDR3 DNA reads TGTGCCAGTATCGACGACAGGGGAGTTAACACTGAAGCTTTCTTT. Its translation: CASIDDRGVNTEAFF.

The chain links TRBV4-1 to TRBJ1-2; D might be TRBD1 (5 bases). Per germline, CDR1 MGHRA and CDR2 YSYEKL. The germline V and J ends were trimmed by 0 bases and 4 bases, with 12 bases remaining between them. This CDR3 is built from 15 residues. In DNA, the CDR3 is TGCGCCAGCAGCCAAGATCCAGGGATGGGCTATGGCTACACCTTC. Protein product: CASSQDPGMGYGYTF.

There are a few counts of this clone. The chain has TRBV10-3 and TRBJ2-1; tentatively, D is TRBD1 (6 bases). This CDR3 region has 14 residues. V lost 3 bases to trimming and J lost 1 base, with 7 bases between them. Germline V lookup: CDR1 ENHRY, CDR2 SYGVKD. CDR3 sequence: CAISEQGSYNEQFF. The DNA for the CDR3 is TGTGCCATCAGTGAACAGGGATCCTACAATGAGCAGTTCTTC.

The V and J genes are TRBV14 and TRBJ2-7; 12 bases match TRBD2. The V and J ends lost 4 bases and 2 bases, in that order; junction bases with no gene match: 3. The germline V gene has CDR1 SGHDN and CDR2 FVKESK. The CDR3 spans 15 residues. DNA for the CDR3: TGTGCCAGCAGCCCCCCTAGCGGGAGGGCCTACGAGCAGTACTTC. Translating gives CASSPPSGRAYEQYF.

The chain couples TRBV7-8 to TRBJ1-1; D possibly corresponds to TRBD1 (6 bases). The CDR3 is made up of 18 amino acids. V lost 5 bases and J lost 8, with 30 bases in between. The germline gives CDR1 SGHVS, CDR2 FQNEAQ. The CDR3 sequence is CASSPSGPRTVRGSEAFF. CDR3 nucleotides: TGTGCCAGCAGCCCCTCGGGTCCCCGGACAGTGAGGGGGAGCGAAGCTTTCTTT.